This passage covers 13 T cell receptor beta chains from one sample sequenced in a study of persistence of HIV-infected CD4 T cells. Sequencing used immunoSEQ version 4 in survey mode. The protocol was immunoSEQ multiplex PCR, while the TCRdb copy is restricted to in-frame clones and leaves out a portion. The data show about 64,000 clones, 65% to 75% seen once. For these receptors, no antigen is known. Overlapping HIV-1 Gag 15-mer peptides at approximately 1 ug per peptide per mL were used. CD40L-negative CD69-negative CD45RO-high memory CD4+ T cells were sorted as populations depleted of antigen-responding cells. The specimen comprised CD4+ T cells sorted from PBMCs after roughly 18-hour stimulation, sampled from a patient who received antiretroviral therapy. These receptor sequences come from an adult man with HIV who was CMV-seropositive.

The chain recombines TRBV2 with TRBJ1-2; 7 bases match TRBD1. The CDR3 is made up of 14 amino acids. J lost 2 bases, V lost 8 bases, and 8 bases had no gene match. The germline V gene encodes CDR1 SNHLY and CDR2 FYNNEI. The CDR3 protein is CASQATGENYGYTF. The CDR3 DNA follows: TGTGCCAGCCAAGCAACAGGGGAGAACTATGGCTACACCTTC.

The V and J genes are TRBV7-9 and TRBJ1-2, with D possibly TRBD1 on 5 matching bases. Germline-derived CDR1 and CDR2 are SEHNR and FQNEAQ (reference sequence). The V and J ends lost 6 bases and 6 bases respectively, with 14 bases between them. The CDR3 extends over 13 amino acids. CDR3: CASSPRGTDGYTF. The CDR3 region has the DNA TGTGCCAGCAGTCCTAGAGGGACGGATGGCTACACCTTC.

The J gene is TRBJ2-2, the V gene TRBV24-1; 7 nucleotides agree with TRBD1. V was clipped by 3 bases and J by 0 bases; unmatched bases: 6. The germline gives CDR1 KGHDR, CDR2 SFDVKD. The CDR3 spans 17 residues. CDR3 protein: CATSDPSGTANTGELFF. The CDR3 DNA follows: TGTGCCACCAGTGATCCTTCCGGGACAGCGAACACCGGGGAGCTGTTTTTT.

The chain uses TRBV5-1 and TRBJ2-5, with TRBD1 matching 8 bases. The CDR3 runs to 15 residues. The V gene end was trimmed by 3 bases and the J gene end by 1 base; junction bases not matched to a gene: 5. CDR1 and CDR2 (germline): SGHRS, YFSETQ. CDR3 DNA sequence: TGCGCCAGCAGCTCGACCGGGACAGGCCAAGAGACCCAGTACTTC. It encodes CASSSTGTGQETQYF.

CDR3 sequence reads: CASTSGQGMNSPLHF. The CDR3 DNA reads TGTGCCAGCACCTCGGGCCAGGGTATGAATTCACCCCTCCACTTT. The chain carries TRBV27 and TRBJ1-6; weak D call: TRBD1 (5 bases). The germline V gene encodes CDR1 MNHEY and CDR2 SMNVEV (reference sequence). V was clipped by 7 bases and J by 7 bases, with 17 bases between them. CDR3 length equals 15 residues.

This clone has just a few counts. The V gene is TRBV4-1, the J gene TRBJ2-7; the match to TRBD1 covers 7 bases. The trim removed 3 bases at V and 2 bases at J, leaving 7 bases unmatched. CDR1 is MGHRA, CDR2 YSYEKL, per germline. The CDR3 has 15 residues. CDR3 bases: TGCGCCAGCAGCCATGGAGACAGGGACGCCTACGAGCAGTACTTC. Its protein is CASSHGDRDAYEQYF.

CDR3 amino acids: CASSESNYGYTF. The CDR3, as DNA: TGTGCCAGCAGTGAGTCCAACTATGGCTACACCTTC. The chain carries TRBV6-1 and TRBJ1-2; the D is unclear. The CDR3 consists of 12 residues. The V end was cut by 3 bases, the J end by 2 bases, with 4 bases between. The germline V gene has CDR1 MNHNS and CDR2 SASEGT.

The chain has TRBV5-1 and TRBJ2-2, with D uncertain. Germline V lookup: CDR1 SGHRS, CDR2 YFSETQ. This CDR3 region has 16 residues. The V end lost 0 bases, the J end lost 3 bases, and 12 bases lay between the germline ends. The CDR3 loop reads CASSLGMLRDTGELFF. The CDR3 nucleotides are TGCGCCAGCAGCTTGGGGATGCTACGGGACACCGGGGAGCTGTTTTTT. Using reference TRBV5-1 and TRBJ2-2 for the parts outside the CDR3, the full variable domain is KAGVTQTPRYLIKTRGQQVTLSCSPISGHRSVSWYQQTPGQGLQFLFEYFSETQRNKGNFPGRFSGRQFSNSRSEMNVSTLELGDSALYLCASSLGMLRDTGELFFGEGSRLTVL.

CDR3 sequence reads: CASSVVGTPNTEAFF. The CDR3 DNA reads TGTGCCAGCAGCGTAGTAGGGACGCCGAACACTGAAGCTTTCTTT. The chain has TRBV9 and TRBJ1-1; possible D gene TRBD1, 5 bases. Germline V gene data show CDR1 as SGDLS and CDR2 as YYNGEE. The CDR3 has 15 amino acids. V lost 0 bases, J lost 1 base, and 10 bases lay in between.

This chain uses TRBV28 with TRBJ2-7; D may be TRBD2 (5 bases). Deletions cut 3 bases from V and 6 bases from J, with 15 bases between. The CDR3 consists of 14 residues. Germline CDR1 MDHEN, CDR2 SYDVKM. The CDR3 sequence: CASSFYLRGLEQYF. Written as DNA, the CDR3 is TGTGCCAGCAGTTTCTACCTACGCGGGCTCGAGCAGTACTTC.

The rearrangement links TRBV5-1 to TRBJ2-7; maybe TRBD1 (6 bases). The CDR3 spans 12 residues. Germline V gene data show CDR1 as SGHRS and CDR2 as YFSETQ. Trimming removed 0 bases from V and 10 bases from J, with 11 bases in between. In DNA form, the CDR3 reads TGCGCCAGCAGCTTGGAGTGGGGGCGACAGTACTTC. Its protein product is CASSLEWGRQYF.

This chain joins TRBV19 and TRBJ1-2; D is ambiguous. CDR3 length equals 15 residues. Trimming took 0 bases from V and 0 from J, leaving 8 bases between them. The germline V gene has CDR1 LNHDA and CDR2 SQIVND (reference sequence). This CDR3 reads CASSIEASANYGYTF. CDR3 coding DNA: TGTGCCAGTAGTATAGAAGCGTCCGCTAACTATGGCTACACCTTC.

The genes are TRBV29-1 and TRBJ1-2, with 8 bases lining up with TRBD1. V lost 6 bases to trimming and J lost 6 bases; unmatched junction nucleotides: 6. Looked up from germline, CDR1 is SQVTM and CDR2 is ANQGSEA. CDR3 size: 12 residues. CDR3 residues: CSVEDRVHGYTF. The CDR3 DNA reads as TGCAGCGTCGAGGACAGGGTCCATGGCTACACCTTC.